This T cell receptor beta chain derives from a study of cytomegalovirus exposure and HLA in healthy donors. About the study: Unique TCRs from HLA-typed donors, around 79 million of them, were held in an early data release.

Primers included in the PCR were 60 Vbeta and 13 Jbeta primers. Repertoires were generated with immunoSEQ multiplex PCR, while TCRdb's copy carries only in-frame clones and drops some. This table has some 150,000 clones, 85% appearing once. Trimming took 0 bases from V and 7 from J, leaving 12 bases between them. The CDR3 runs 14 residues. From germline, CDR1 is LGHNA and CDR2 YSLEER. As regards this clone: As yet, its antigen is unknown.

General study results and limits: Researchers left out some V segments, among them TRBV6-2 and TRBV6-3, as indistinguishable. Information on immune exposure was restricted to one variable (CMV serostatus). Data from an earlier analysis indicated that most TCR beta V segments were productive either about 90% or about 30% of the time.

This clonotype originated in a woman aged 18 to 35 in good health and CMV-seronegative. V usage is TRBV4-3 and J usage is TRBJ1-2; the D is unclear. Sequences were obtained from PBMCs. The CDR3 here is CASSQDSTRSGYTF. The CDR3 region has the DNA TGCGCCAGCAGCCAAGACTCCACGAGGAGTGGCTACACCTTC.